A single sample is the source of the 2 T cell receptor beta chains below, sequenced in a study of beta chain features in type 1 diabetes. Expressed TCRB transcripts were sequenced because the entire RNA isolate underwent reverse transcription. Method: immunoSEQ multiplex PCR; TCRdb's copy keeps in-frame clones and lacks some. The data contain 100,000 to 150,000 clones, 15% to 20% of them singletons. No antigen is known for these receptors. Points from the study as a whole: Moderate but significant shortening of TCRB CDR3s was recorded in all four CD4+ subsets from Type 1 diabetes patients.

The sequencing sample was made of central memory CD4+ T cells from blood. These receptors were taken from a man between 18 and 35 years old with type 1 diabetes.

A note on this clone: This specimen includes other DNA sequences encoding the same CDR3. The chain couples TRBV28 to TRBJ2-3; no firm D call. V shed 3 bases and J shed 0 bases, with 4 bases lying between them. CDR3 length: 13 amino acids. Per the germline V gene, CDR1 is MDHEN and CDR2 is SYDVKM. CDR3 protein: CASSFQSTDTQYF. As DNA, the CDR3 is TGTGCCAGCAGTTTTCAGAGCACAGATACGCAGTATTTT.

The chain uses TRBV5-1 and TRBJ2-1, with TRBD1 identical over 9 bases. With V trimmed by 3 bases and J by 3 bases, 4 bases remained unmatched. This CDR3 region has 15 residues. CDR1 and CDR2 from the germline V gene are SGHRS and YFSETQ. The chain's CDR3 is CASSSLGQGYNEQFF. In nucleotides, the CDR3 is TGCGCCAGCAGCTCCTTGGGACAGGGCTACAATGAGCAGTTCTTC.